A single T cell receptor beta chain is shown here with its context. Its antigen is currently not known. The sample holds no much larger clone one base away, and base qualities are not on file. The data originate from a study of CD8 T cells in Susac syndrome (dated 2019 in TCRdb). With regard to the full study: The study used repertoire sequencing to test whether antigen drove CD8+ T cell activation and differentiation in Susac syndrome.

RNA was extracted using the RNeasy kit, and about 0.45 to 1 microgram was reverse transcribed with random hexamers. The immunoSEQ multiplex PCR assay, covering 54 Vbeta and 13 Jbeta segments, was used to amplify TCR beta CDR3 regions. PCR amplification bias was corrected using a synthetic template baseline for primer optimization and computational correction. Per the original workflow: Only productive sequences were kept, with reads annotated to V, D and J genes according to IMGT and analyzed in immunoSEQ Analyzer. Clonality was computed as one minus Shannon entropy normalized by log2 of the number of productive unique sequences. For each patient and control, public and private clones were evaluated within the 100 most prevalent clones. Clones were defined as Susac-specific when absent from the healthy and MS cohorts, from fewer than 1,200 published viral clones and from other ImmuneACCESS disease sequences. TCRdb applied fastp at Q25 and MiXCR to the public reads, then kept only in-frame beta chains. A single entry per CDR3 protein holds the most common genes and DNA from its merged rows. The V and J calls follow TCRdb's processing rather than the paper's. Recorded for this sample are approximately 140,000 distinct CDR3 sequences; approximately 95% of them occurred a single time. The ten most abundant clones make up approximately 0.11% of the sample.

Study-wide conclusions, independent of this receptor: The TCR sequencing and HLA analysis was acknowledged to have included a relatively small number of individuals.

The CDR3 holds 15 amino acids from the cysteine to the phenylalanine. The entry retains the CDR3 DNA only, 45 bases that are in frame from base 1. Trimming takes 5 bases off V and 0 bases off J; junction bases not matched to a gene: 2. CDR1 and CDR2 were assigned from the germline V gene as KGHDR and SFDVKD. Peripheral blood CD8+ and CD4+ T cells from healthy donors, Susac syndrome patients and multiple sclerosis patients were profiled using high-throughput TCR beta sequencing. Treatment-naive patients with stable or active relapsing-remitting disease fulfilling revised McDonald criteria were used as multiple sclerosis controls. CD8+ TEMRA cells were enriched by FACS, while bulk CD8+ and CD4+ T cells were purified by magnetic negative isolation. Blood was drawn into EDTA tubes, processed within 24 hours, and PBMCs were isolated by density gradient centrifugation. PBMCs intended for TCR sequencing were cryopreserved in liquid nitrogen and thawed later in a water bath at 37 degrees C. The sorted or isolated CD4+, CD8+ and CD8+ TEMRA cells had a purity of 90% or higher.

The V gene is TRBV24-1 and the J gene is TRBJ2-1, with TRBD1 identical over 8 junction bases. The sequenced material came from CD4+ T cells from PBMCs. This clonotype was sampled from a human donor with multiple sclerosis. The CDR3 protein: CATSATGGSYNEQFF. The bases are TGTGCCACCAGTGCTACAGGGGGCTCCTACAATGAGCAGTTCTTC.